The TCR beta chain under discussion was sequenced for a study of metastatic and nonmetastatic thyroid tumors. Study in general: From malignant and benign thyroid patients, repertoires in blood and in tumor or nodule tissue were compared. Study results and caveats: Patients with malignant thyroid tumors reportedly had significantly higher TCR beta diversity than those with benign nodules, in blood and tumor.

Per the authors' pipeline: In papillary thyroid cancer, a distant-metastasis classifier was built using CDR3 differences across clinicopathological groups. TCRdb re-called the PCR reads via MiXCR. TCRdb's processing, not the authors' own work, is the source of the V and J calls. The table has roughly 35,000 clones, 35% to 45% seen once. The CDR3 has 14 amino acids. The V and J ends lost 2 bases and 7 bases respectively, with 12 bases between them. Patients were all untreated before their thyroid surgery. The sample holds many counts of this clone. Its target is unknown. This chain connects TRBV12-3 or TRBV12-4 to TRBJ2-1; D ambiguous. The origin of this receptor is a female donor with papillary thyroid cancer or a benign thyroid nodule (not recorded which). Some clones in this sample may be carry-over from other donors' samples. The sequenced sample consisted of tumor tissue. CDR3 sequence (DNA): TGTGCCAGCAGTTTATTCGATAGTCATAATGAGCAGTTCTTC. Its protein is CASSLFDSHNEQFF.